This T cell receptor beta chain was captured in a study of T cells expressing NK-cell markers. The CDR3 has 11 amino acids. Germline V gene data show CDR1 as KGHSH and CDR2 as LQKENI. The cDNA for TCR beta came from 5'RACE template switching with UMIs. Reanalyzing the 5' RACE reads, TCRdb keeps one entry per CDR3 protein, without DNA. The ten top clones account for approximately 12%, within a sample of 350,000 to 400,000 distinct CDR3 sequences. V is TRBV18 and J is TRBJ2-1. The material sequenced was blood T cells: a sorted CD56 or NKG2C T cell subset, CD4+ or CD8+ T cells, or bulk PBMC T cells (not recorded which). The receptor's source is a woman aged 50 to 60 in good health. The CDR3 loop is CASSSNNEQFF.